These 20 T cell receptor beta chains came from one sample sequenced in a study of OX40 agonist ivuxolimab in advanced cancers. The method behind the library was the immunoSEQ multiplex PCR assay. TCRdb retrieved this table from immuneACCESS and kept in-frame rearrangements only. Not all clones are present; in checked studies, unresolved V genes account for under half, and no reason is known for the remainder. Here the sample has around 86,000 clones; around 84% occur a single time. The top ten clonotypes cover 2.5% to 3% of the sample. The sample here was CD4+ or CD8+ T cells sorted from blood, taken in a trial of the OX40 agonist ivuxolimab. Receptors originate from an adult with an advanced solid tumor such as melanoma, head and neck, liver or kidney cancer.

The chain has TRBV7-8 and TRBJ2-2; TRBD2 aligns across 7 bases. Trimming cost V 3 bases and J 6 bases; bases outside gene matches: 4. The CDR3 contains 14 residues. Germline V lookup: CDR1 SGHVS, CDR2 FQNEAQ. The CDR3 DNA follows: TGTGCCAGCAGCTTTGGGGGGGTGGCCGGGGAGCTGTTTTTT. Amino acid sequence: CASSFGGVAGELFF. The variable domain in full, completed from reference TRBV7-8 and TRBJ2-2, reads GAGVSQSPRYKVAKRGQDVALRCDPISGHVSLFWYQQALGQGPEFLTYFQNEAQLDKSGLPSDRFFAERPEGSVSTLKIQRTQQEDSAVYLCASSFGGVAGELFFGEGSRLTVL.

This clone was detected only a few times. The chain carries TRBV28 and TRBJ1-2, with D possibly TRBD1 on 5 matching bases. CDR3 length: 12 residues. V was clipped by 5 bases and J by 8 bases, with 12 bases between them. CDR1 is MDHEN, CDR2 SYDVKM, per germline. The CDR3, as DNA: TGTGCCAGCAGTCGATTGGGGGGAGGCTACACCTTC. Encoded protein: CASSRLGGGYTF.

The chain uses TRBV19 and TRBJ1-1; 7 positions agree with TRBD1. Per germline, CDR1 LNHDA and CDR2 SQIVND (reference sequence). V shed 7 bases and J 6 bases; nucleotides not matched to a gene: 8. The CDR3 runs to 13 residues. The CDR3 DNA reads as TGTGCCAGTACCGTGACAGGGAGCCCTGAAGCTTTCTTT. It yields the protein CASTVTGSPEAFF.

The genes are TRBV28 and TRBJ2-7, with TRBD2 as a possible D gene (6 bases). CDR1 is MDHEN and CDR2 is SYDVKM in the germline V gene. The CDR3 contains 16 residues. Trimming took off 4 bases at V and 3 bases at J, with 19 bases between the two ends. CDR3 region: CASSSSVQGGIYEQYF. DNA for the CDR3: TGTGCCAGCAGTTCCTCAGTCCAGGGCGGGATCTACGAGCAGTACTTC.

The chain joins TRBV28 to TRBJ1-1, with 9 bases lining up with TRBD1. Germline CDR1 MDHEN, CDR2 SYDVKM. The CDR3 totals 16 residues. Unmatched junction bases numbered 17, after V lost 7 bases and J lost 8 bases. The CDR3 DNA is TGTGCCAGCACCACCCCAACCGGGACAGGGAAAATAGAAGCTTTCTTT. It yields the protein CASTTPTGTGKIEAFF.

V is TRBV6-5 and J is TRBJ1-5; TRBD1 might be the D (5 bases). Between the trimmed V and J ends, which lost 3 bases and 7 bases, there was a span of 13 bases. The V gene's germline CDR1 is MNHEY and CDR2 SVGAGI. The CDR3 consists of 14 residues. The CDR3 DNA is TGTGCCAGCAGTTATTTCCCGGGGGACCAGCCCCAGCATTTT. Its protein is CASSYFPGDQPQHF.

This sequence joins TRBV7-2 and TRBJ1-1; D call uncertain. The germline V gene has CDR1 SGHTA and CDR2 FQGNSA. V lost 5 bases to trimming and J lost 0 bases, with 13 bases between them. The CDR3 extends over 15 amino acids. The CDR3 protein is CASSPRSGMNTEAFF. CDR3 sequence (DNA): TGTGCCAGCAGCCCCAGGTCCGGGATGAACACTGAAGCTTTCTTT.

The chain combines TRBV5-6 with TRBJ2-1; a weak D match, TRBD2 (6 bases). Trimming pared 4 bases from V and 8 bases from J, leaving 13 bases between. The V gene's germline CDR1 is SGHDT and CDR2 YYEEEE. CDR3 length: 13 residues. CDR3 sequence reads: CASSLAPSDEQFF. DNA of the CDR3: TGTGCCAGCAGCCTCGCCCCTAGCGATGAGCAGTTCTTC.

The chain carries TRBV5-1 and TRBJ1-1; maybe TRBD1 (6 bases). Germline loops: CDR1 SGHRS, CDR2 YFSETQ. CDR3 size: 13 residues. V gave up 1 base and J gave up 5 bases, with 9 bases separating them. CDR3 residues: CASSLSQGTEAFF. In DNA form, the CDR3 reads TGCGCCAGCAGCTTGAGTCAGGGGACTGAAGCTTTCTTT.

The CDR3 DNA reads as TGTGCCAGCACCCTGTGGGGGGGGGCGACGTCTGAAGCTTTCTTT. It encodes CASTLWGGATSEAFF. The chain carries TRBV6-1 and TRBJ1-1; TRBD1 might be the D (6 bases). CDR1 and CDR2 from the germline V gene are MNHNS and SASEGT. Trimming shortened V by 7 bases and J by 6 bases, and 21 bases separated the two germline ends. The CDR3 loop spans 15 amino acids.

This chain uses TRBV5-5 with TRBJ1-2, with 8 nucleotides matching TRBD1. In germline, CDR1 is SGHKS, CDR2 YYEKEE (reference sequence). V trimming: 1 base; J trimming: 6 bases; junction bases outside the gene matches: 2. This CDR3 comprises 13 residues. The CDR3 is CASSLRTGNGYTF. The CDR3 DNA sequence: TGTGCCAGCAGCTTGCGGACAGGGAATGGCTACACCTTC.

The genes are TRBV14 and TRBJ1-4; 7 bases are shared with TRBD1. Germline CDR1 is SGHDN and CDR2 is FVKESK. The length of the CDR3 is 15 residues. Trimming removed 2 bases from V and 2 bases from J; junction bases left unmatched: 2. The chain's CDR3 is CASSQPQGTNEKLFF. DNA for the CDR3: TGTGCCAGCAGCCAACCACAGGGGACTAATGAAAAACTGTTTTTT. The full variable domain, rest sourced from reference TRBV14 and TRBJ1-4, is EAGVTQFPSHSVIEKGQTVTLRCDPISGHDNLYWYRRVMGKEIKFLLHFVKESKQDESGMPNNRFLAERTGGTYSTLKVQPAELEDSGVYFCASSQPQGTNEKLFFGSGTQLSVL.

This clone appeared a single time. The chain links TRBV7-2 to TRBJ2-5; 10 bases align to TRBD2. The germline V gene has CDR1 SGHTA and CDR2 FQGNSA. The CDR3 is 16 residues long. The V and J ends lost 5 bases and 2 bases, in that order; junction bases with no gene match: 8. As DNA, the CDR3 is TGTGCCAGCAGCCCCCGAGCGGGGGGGAATCAAGAGACCCAGTACTTC. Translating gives CASSPRAGGNQETQYF.

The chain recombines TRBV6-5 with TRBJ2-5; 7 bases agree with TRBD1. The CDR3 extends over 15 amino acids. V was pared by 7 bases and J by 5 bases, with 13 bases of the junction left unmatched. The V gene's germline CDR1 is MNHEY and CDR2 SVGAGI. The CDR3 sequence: CASIRSGTAWETQYF. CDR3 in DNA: TGTGCCAGCATCCGTTCCGGGACAGCCTGGGAGACCCAGTACTTC.

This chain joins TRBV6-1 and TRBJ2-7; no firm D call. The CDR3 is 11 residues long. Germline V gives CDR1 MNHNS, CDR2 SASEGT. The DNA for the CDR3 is TGTGCGGTCCGTAGCTCCTACGAGCAGTACGTC. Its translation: CAVRSSYEQYV.

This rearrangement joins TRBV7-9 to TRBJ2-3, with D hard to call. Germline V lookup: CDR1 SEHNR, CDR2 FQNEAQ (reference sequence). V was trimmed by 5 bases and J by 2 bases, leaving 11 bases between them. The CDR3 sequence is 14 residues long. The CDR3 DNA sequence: TGTGCCAGCAGCGTCCGATTGAACACAGATACGCAGTATTTT. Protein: CASSVRLNTDTQYF.

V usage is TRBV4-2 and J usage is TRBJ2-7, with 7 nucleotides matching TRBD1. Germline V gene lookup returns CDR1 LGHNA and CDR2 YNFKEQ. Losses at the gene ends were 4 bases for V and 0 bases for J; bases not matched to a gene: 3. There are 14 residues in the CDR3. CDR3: CASSRQGNSYEQYV. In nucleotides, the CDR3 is TGTGCCAGCAGCCGACAGGGAAACTCCTACGAGCAGTACGTC.

The CDR3 region is CASSFLYGRMNTEAFF. In nucleotides, the CDR3 is TGTGCCAGCAGCTTCCTCTATGGGAGAATGAACACTGAAGCTTTCTTT. The chain combines TRBV7-9 with TRBJ1-1; D is unresolved. This CDR3 is built from 16 residues. The V end was cut by 3 bases, the J end by 0 bases, with 14 bases between. Germline V gene data show CDR1 as SEHNR and CDR2 as FQNEAQ (reference sequence).

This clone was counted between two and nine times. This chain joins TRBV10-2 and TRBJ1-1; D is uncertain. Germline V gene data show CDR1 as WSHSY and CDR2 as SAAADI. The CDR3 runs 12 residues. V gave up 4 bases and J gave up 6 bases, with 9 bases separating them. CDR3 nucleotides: TGCGCCAGCAGTGGCCTCTTCGCTGAAGCTTTCTTT. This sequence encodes CASSGLFAEAFF.

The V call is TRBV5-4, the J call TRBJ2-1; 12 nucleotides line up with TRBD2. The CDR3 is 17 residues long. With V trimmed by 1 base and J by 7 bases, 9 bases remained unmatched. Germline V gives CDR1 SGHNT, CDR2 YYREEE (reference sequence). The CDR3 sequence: CASSLTVLAGGSNEQFF. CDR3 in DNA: TGTGCCAGCAGCTTGACGGTCCTAGCGGGGGGGTCTAATGAGCAGTTCTTC.